This passage covers 22 T cell receptor beta chains from one sample sequenced in a study of blood T cell repertoires in COVID-19 (dated by TCRdb to 2018 to 2021). The library was generated by the immunoSEQ multiplex PCR assay. Not all clones reach the TCRdb copy of this immuneACCESS table, which keeps in-frame sequences only. Checked studies attribute under half of the gap to unresolved V genes and leave the rest unexplained. Counted in this sample were about 100,000 clones; about 91% of them appeared once. The ten largest clones represent around 6.5% of the sample. The specimen sequenced was peripheral blood. The receptors were sampled from a man aged 50-60 years with active or convalescent COVID-19.

This chain links TRBV28 with TRBJ1-1, with 12 positions matching TRBD1. Germline V gene lookup returns CDR1 MDHEN and CDR2 SYDVKM. V lost 3 bases, J lost 0 bases, and 8 bases stayed unmatched. The CDR3 is made up of 18 amino acids. The CDR3 here is CASSLAGTGGMMNTEAFF. In DNA, the CDR3 is TGTGCCAGCAGTTTGGCCGGGACAGGGGGCATGATGAACACTGAAGCTTTCTTT.

About this clone: Other DNA sequences in this specimen translate into the identical CDR3. V and J are TRBV28 and TRBJ1-1; D gene uncertain. The CDR3 consists of 14 residues. V gave up 3 bases and J gave up 4 bases, with 12 bases separating them. The germline gives CDR1 MDHEN, CDR2 SYDVKM. CDR3 nucleotide sequence: TGTGCCAGCAGTTTTTGGAGGGTTGGCACTGAAGCTTTCTTT. Protein: CASSFWRVGTEAFF.

The CDR3 DNA reads TGTGCCAGCACCCCCAGCGTGGGTTTCAATTCACCCCTCCACTTT. It yields the protein CASTPSVGFNSPLHF. The chain is built from TRBV11-2 and TRBJ1-6; no firm D call. Per the germline V gene, CDR1 is SGHAT and CDR2 is FQNNGV. Trimming removed 7 bases from V and 7 bases from J, with 17 bases in between. This CDR3 is built from 15 residues.

The V and J genes are TRBV7-2 and TRBJ2-7, with TRBD2 as a possible D gene (5 bases). The CDR3 totals 14 residues. V was trimmed by 5 bases and J by 3 bases, leaving 14 bases between them. Germline V CDR1 and CDR2: SGHTA, FQGNSA. CDR3 DNA: TGTGCCAGCAGCCACCGGACGGGGATCTACGAGCAGTACTTC. Its protein product is CASSHRTGIYEQYF.

The rearrangement uses TRBV29-1 and TRBJ1-2; no clear D. Germline values: CDR1 SQVTM, CDR2 ANQGSEA. Trimming removed 4 bases from V and 4 bases from J, with 19 bases in between. This CDR3 region has 15 residues. The CDR3 loop is CSVVLIGTLSYGYTF. DNA for the CDR3: TGCAGCGTTGTGTTAATCGGTACCCTCTCCTATGGCTACACCTTC.

In regard to this clone: Different DNA sequences within this sample yield the same CDR3. The chain joins TRBV3-1 (or the pseudogene TRBV3-2) to TRBJ1-5, with D perhaps TRBD1 (6 bases). Per the germline V gene, CDR1 is LGHDT and CDR2 is YNNKEL (reference sequence). The CDR3 has 14 residues. Trimming removed 4 bases from V and 1 base from J, with 8 bases in between. CDR3 in amino acids: CASSPRGSNQPQHF. The CDR3, as DNA: TGTGCCAGCAGCCCCAGGGGCAGCAATCAGCCCCAGCATTTT.

The chain has TRBV29-1 and TRBJ2-3, with TRBD2 as a possible D gene (6 bases). The CDR3 sequence is 13 residues long. CDR1 SQVTM and CDR2 ANQGSEA come from the germline V gene. Trimming shortened V by 0 bases and J by 7 bases, and 11 bases separated the two germline ends. The CDR3, as DNA: TGCAGCGTTGAAGATCAGGAGGGGAATACGCAGTATTTT. It translates to CSVEDQEGNTQYF.

V usage is TRBV3-1 (or the pseudogene TRBV3-2) and J usage is TRBJ1-2, with TRBD1 as a possible D gene (5 bases). This CDR3 is 13 amino acids long. Germline V CDR1 and CDR2: LGHDT, YNNKEL (reference sequence). V was cut by 5 bases and J by 1 base, with 8 bases left in between. The CDR3 is CASSSDSNYGYTF. The CDR3 DNA follows: TGTGCCAGCAGCTCAGACAGTAACTATGGCTACACCTTC.

The chain combines TRBV9 with TRBJ1-1; D is possibly TRBD1 (5 bases). This CDR3 is built from 19 residues. V was pared by 0 bases and J by 0 bases, with 21 bases between. The germline CDR1 and CDR2 sequences are SGDLS and YYNGEE. This CDR3 is CASSVGQQAPPNLNTEAFF. In nucleotides, the CDR3 is TGTGCCAGCAGCGTAGGCCAACAGGCGCCGCCGAACCTGAACACTGAAGCTTTCTTT.

V and J are TRBV10-3 and TRBJ2-1; the match to TRBD2 covers 11 bases. V lost 2 bases and J lost 8; bases outside the gene matches: 8. The germline CDR1 and CDR2 sequences are ENHRY and SYGVKD. The CDR3 covers 16 residues. The CDR3 here is CAISERGIAGGDEQFF. The CDR3 coding sequence is TGTGCCATCAGTGAGAGAGGGATAGCGGGAGGGGATGAGCAGTTCTTC.

J is TRBJ2-7 and V is TRBV6-5, with 12 bases lining up with TRBD1. The germline V gene encodes CDR1 MNHEY and CDR2 SVGAGI. This CDR3 is 15 amino acids long. The junction had 9 bases not matched to a gene; V was cut back by 7 bases and J by 5 bases. This CDR3 reads CASTEGTGGGHEQYF. Written as DNA, the CDR3 is TGTGCCAGCACCGAAGGGACAGGGGGCGGGCACGAGCAGTACTTC.

This clone was observed a few times. The chain has TRBV5-6 and TRBJ2-7; possible D gene TRBD2, 5 bases. The length of the CDR3 is 13 residues. CDR1 SGHDT and CDR2 YYEEEE come from the germline V gene. Trimming shortened V by 4 bases and J by 0 bases, and 8 bases separated the two germline ends. Here the CDR3 reads CASSARDSYEQYF. The CDR3 bases are TGTGCCAGCAGCGCCCGGGACTCCTACGAGCAGTACTTC.

The V and J genes are TRBV5-3 and TRBJ1-4; maybe TRBD1 (5 bases). TRBV5-3 is treated as an ORF (open reading frame) with a function not yet certain. The CDR3 extends over 19 amino acids. V was shortened by 2 bases and J by 1 base, with 21 bases between the two germline ends. The CDR3 bases are TGTGCCAGAAGCTTACATTCTCAGGGTCCCTGGGGAACTAATGAAAAACTGTTTTTT. Translating gives CARSLHSQGPWGTNEKLFF.

The chain has TRBV6-5 and TRBJ1-2; possibly TRBD1 for D (5 bases). The CDR3 runs to 13 residues. Germline CDR1 MNHEY, CDR2 SVGAGI. V lost 10 bases and J 2 bases, leaving 14 bases between the germline ends. Written as DNA, the CDR3 is TGTGCCACCCCGCCGGGGGGAAACTATGGCTACACCTTC. It is translated as CATPPGGNYGYTF.

The chain recombines TRBV10-3 with TRBJ2-1; 9 positions agree with TRBD2. There are 13 residues in the CDR3. Germline V gives CDR1 ENHRY, CDR2 SYGVKD. The V and J ends lost 9 bases and 4 bases, in that order; junction bases with no gene match: 4. The CDR3 loop reads CAISSGNYNEQFF. CDR3 DNA sequence: TGTGCCATTTCTAGCGGGAATTACAATGAGCAGTTCTTC.

The V gene is TRBV29-1, the J gene TRBJ1-1, with D perhaps TRBD1 (6 bases). Germline CDR1 reads SQVTM; CDR2 reads ANQGSEA. The V end was cut by 1 base, the J end by 2 bases, with 8 bases between. This CDR3 has 13 amino acids. The CDR3 spells CSVEAGVNTEAFF. The CDR3 bases are TGCAGCGTTGAAGCAGGGGTTAACACTGAAGCTTTCTTT.

J is TRBJ2-1 and V is TRBV29-1; 9 bases are shared with TRBD2. J gave up 8 bases and V 1 base, and 15 bases lay outside the gene matches. Germline assignment: CDR1 SQVTM and CDR2 ANQGSEA. The CDR3 has 17 residues. The CDR3 DNA reads as TGCAGCGTTGAAGTGGTGCGTCTAGCGGGGATAGGGGATGAGCAGTTCTTC. Translated, it gives CSVEVVRLAGIGDEQFF.

This sequence joins TRBV9 and TRBJ2-2, with 8 bases lining up with TRBD2. V lost 2 bases and J lost 6; bases outside the gene matches: 3. Germline V lookup: CDR1 SGDLS, CDR2 YYNGEE. This CDR3 has 14 residues. CDR3 in amino acids: CASSVGLEAGELFF. The CDR3 coding sequence is TGTGCCAGCAGCGTGGGACTAGAGGCCGGGGAGCTGTTTTTT.

V and J are TRBV2 and TRBJ2-5; the match to TRBD2 covers 10 bases. The ends lost 2 bases at V and 0 bases at J; junction bases unmatched: 9. In germline, CDR1 is SNHLY, CDR2 FYNNEI. This CDR3 comprises 18 residues. CDR3 sequence reads: CASSEPASGSSNQETQYF. CDR3 nucleotide sequence: TGTGCCAGCAGTGAACCGGCTAGCGGGAGTTCCAACCAAGAGACCCAGTACTTC.

The chain carries TRBV5-1 and TRBJ2-6; tentatively, D is TRBD1 (6 bases). From germline, CDR1 is SGHRS and CDR2 YFSETQ. Between the trimmed V and J ends, which lost 0 bases and 7 bases, there was a span of 11 bases. This CDR3 contains 15 residues. Here the CDR3 reads CASSLGSGQANVLTF. The CDR3 DNA is TGCGCCAGCAGCTTGGGTTCGGGACAAGCCAACGTCCTGACTTTC.

V is TRBV18 and J is TRBJ1-1, with TRBD1 identical over 9 bases. J was trimmed by 0 bases and V by 2 bases; bases with no gene match: 4. CDR1 and CDR2 from the germline V gene are KGHSH and LQKENI. The CDR3 extends over 16 amino acids. The DNA for the CDR3 is TGTGCCAGCTCACCAAGGGGGGACAGGGTGAACACTGAAGCTTTCTTT. Protein product: CASSPRGDRVNTEAFF.

CDR3 DNA: TGTGCCAGCTCACCACCAAAAGGGCAGGGGGTCCATGAGCAGTTCTTC. Its protein is CASSPPKGQGVHEQFF. The chain uses TRBV18 and TRBJ2-1; TRBD1 matches at 7 bases. The length of the CDR3 is 16 residues. Germline CDR1 reads KGHSH; CDR2 reads LQKENI. V trimming: 0 bases; J trimming: 8 bases; junction bases outside the gene matches: 10.